This TCR beta chain emerged from a study of blood T cell repertoires in COVID-19. Study context: Sites in the United States, Italy and Spain provided acute and convalescent COVID-19 samples. PBMCs, B-cell-depleted T cells, or T cells were the source of the cDNA or gDNA that made up the material.

As originally analysed: Reference gene primer amplification gave estimated nucleated cell counts. The data were produced by immunoSEQ multiplex PCR, yet TCRdb's version contains in-frame clones alone and is incomplete. That table gives V, J and clone size, and the DNA gave D and trimming. The table has 150,000 to 200,000 clones, 89% seen once. The material sequenced was peripheral blood. This sequence originates from a man in his fifties or sixties with acute or convalescent COVID-19.

The CDR3: CASSRQGVQPQHF. CDR3 coding DNA: TGTGCCAGTAGTCGACAGGGCGTTCAGCCCCAGCATTTT. The rearrangement joins TRBV19 to TRBJ1-5; 7 bases match TRBD1. V trimming: 5 bases; J trimming: 6 bases; junction bases outside the gene matches: 4. This CDR3 region has 13 residues. CDR1 is LNHDA, CDR2 SQIVND, per germline (reference sequence).